The 30 T cell receptor beta chains below all came from one sample that was sequenced in a study of regulatory T cells in long-lasting Graves disease. The time point denotes: newly diagnosed GD, antithyroid drugs for less than 3 months. Isolated PBMC RNA provided the starting material for the TCR library. CDR3 regions were amplified by Arm-PCR using iRepertoire HTBI primers to build TCR beta libraries. TCRdb passed the multiplex PCR reads through MiXCR, listing each CDR3 protein once. The profile shows approximately 400,000 distinct CDR3 sequences, about 12% of them singletons. The sample was also reused in another study, on T cells in Graves' hyperthyroidism and ophthalmopathy.

The sequencing used peripheral blood mononuclear cells (PBMCs), collected at new diagnosis, from a patient treated with antithyroid drugs. The receptors were sampled from a woman aged 18-29 years with Graves disease.

This clonotype was detected many times. The rearrangement joins TRBV5-1 to TRBJ1-1; a weak D match, TRBD1 (5 bases). In germline, CDR1 is SGHRS, CDR2 YFSETQ. CDR3 size: 14 residues. Trimming cost V 4 bases and J 11 bases, with 21 bases left between them. Written as DNA, the CDR3 is TGCGCCAGCAGCCCAGCGGGGCTTGGGTTTGTGGCTTTCTTT. Translating gives CASSPAGLGFVAFF. Full variable domain (outside the CDR3, taken from reference TRBV5-1 and TRBJ1-1): KAGVTQTPRYLIKTRGQQVTLSCSPISGHRSVSWYQQTPGQGLQFLFEYFSETQRNKGNFPGRFSGRQFSNSRSEMNVSTLELGDSALYLCASSPAGLGFVAFFGQGTRLTVV.

In this sample, this clonotype turned up many times. V usage is TRBV7-8 and J usage is TRBJ2-1; no clear D gene. The germline V and J ends were trimmed by 1 base and 7 bases, with 14 bases remaining between them. Germline V gene sequence: CDR1 SGHVS, CDR2 FQNEAQ. There are 15 residues in the CDR3. DNA of the CDR3: TGTGCCAGCAGCTTAGGGGCTAAACTGGGGAATGAGCAGTTCTTC. It translates to CASSLGAKLGNEQFF.

This clonotype was found a few times. V usage is TRBV14 and J usage is TRBJ2-2; 7 bases match TRBD2. Germline CDR1 is SGHDN and CDR2 is FVKESK. J gave up 5 bases and V 3 bases, and 9 bases lay outside the gene matches. The CDR3 loop spans 16 amino acids. CDR3: CASSQGLWTSTGELFF. The CDR3 DNA sequence: TGTGCCAGCAGCCAGGGACTCTGGACTAGTACCGGGGAGCTGTTTTTT. Based on the CDR3 plus reference TRBV14 and TRBJ2-2, the full variable domain is EAGVTQFPSHSVIEKGQTVTLRCDPISGHDNLYWYRRVMGKEIKFLLHFVKESKQDESGMPNNRFLAERTGGTYSTLKVQPAELEDSGVYFCASSQGLWTSTGELFFGEGSRLTVL.

A few counts support this clonotype. V and J are TRBV7-6 and TRBJ1-2; D is perhaps TRBD1 (6 bases). Trimming took off 5 bases at V and 7 bases at J, with 14 bases between the two ends. The CDR3 covers 13 residues. Germline CDR1 reads SGHVS; CDR2 reads FNYEAQ. CDR3 sequence reads: CASSPSTGTGYTF. The CDR3 DNA follows: TGTGCCAGCAGCCCCTCGACAGGCACTGGCTACACCTTC.

The genes are TRBV7-2 and TRBJ1-1, with D perhaps TRBD1 (6 bases). V lost 5 bases to trimming and J lost 8 bases, with 12 bases between them. Germline V gives CDR1 SGHTA, CDR2 FQGNSA. The CDR3 spans 12 residues. For the CDR3, the DNA is TGTGCCAGCAGCCCTTGGGGGGCGGAAGCTTTCTTT. Protein: CASSPWGAEAFF.

This clonotype was counted ten times or more. The J gene is TRBJ1-6, the V gene TRBV15, with no clear D. The V end lost 0 bases, the J end lost 0 bases, and 6 bases lay between the germline ends. Germline-derived CDR1 and CDR2 are LNHNV and YYDKDF (reference sequence). This CDR3 is 16 amino acids long. The CDR3 here is CATSREMSSYNSPLHF. In DNA form, the CDR3 reads TGTGCCACCAGCAGAGAAATGAGCTCCTATAATTCACCCCTCCACTTT.

The chain combines TRBV6-1 with TRBJ2-3; maybe TRBD1 (6 bases). The V end was cut by 4 bases, the J end by 7 bases, with 21 bases between. From germline, CDR1 is MNHNS and CDR2 SASEGT. This CDR3 is built from 16 residues. The CDR3 DNA is TGTGCCAGCAGTGCGGGGACACTAAATCTCGTAAATACGCAGTATTTT. Protein: CASSAGTLNLVNTQYF.

V gene TRBV28 combines with J gene TRBJ2-6; weak D call: TRBD2 (6 bases). This CDR3 contains 19 residues. Germline CDR1 is MDHEN and CDR2 is SYDVKM. Trimming cost V 3 bases and J 2 bases, with 20 bases left between them. The CDR3 is CASSFGAGRWGAGANVLTF. DNA for the CDR3: TGTGCCAGCAGTTTTGGGGCAGGTCGATGGGGGGCTGGGGCCAACGTCCTGACTTTC.

Many counts were recorded for this clonotype. The chain has TRBV20-1 and TRBJ2-7; D unresolved. The germline V gene has CDR1 DFQATT and CDR2 SNEGSKA (reference sequence). V dropped 3 bases and J dropped 2 bases, with 11 bases sitting between them. This CDR3 is 13 amino acids long. The chain's CDR3 is CSARPEWAYEQYF. Written as DNA, the CDR3 is TGCAGTGCTAGGCCGGAGTGGGCCTACGAGCAGTACTTC.

In this sample, this clonotype turned up many times. CDR3 DNA sequence: TGTGCCAGCAGCCAAACGGAGACAGTCTTCGGTTACGAGCAGTACTTC. Residues: CASSQTETVFGYEQYF. V and J are TRBV11-2 and TRBJ2-7; the D gene is possibly TRBD1 (5 bases). This CDR3 contains 16 residues. V lost 5 bases and J 4 bases, leaving 21 bases between the germline ends. Germline loops: CDR1 SGHAT, CDR2 FQNNGV.

This clonotype was counted a few times. The rearrangement links TRBV6-5 to TRBJ1-6; D unclear. The CDR3 is 14 residues long. V was pared by 2 bases and J by 6 bases, with 8 bases between. CDR1 is MNHEY and CDR2 is SVGAGI in the germline V gene. For the CDR3, the DNA is TGTGCCAGCAGTTACACAGAGGCTAATTCACCCCTCCACTTT. As protein: CASSYTEANSPLHF.

The rearrangement joins TRBV7-9 to TRBJ2-7, with D possibly being TRBD1 (6 bases). Germline-derived CDR1 and CDR2 are SEHNR and FQNEAQ (reference sequence). V shed 5 bases and J shed 0 bases, with 14 bases lying between them. The CDR3 has 15 residues. In DNA, the CDR3 is TGTGCCAGCAGCGATACAGGGCCGGGCTCCTACGAGCAGTACGTC. Encoded protein: CASSDTGPGSYEQYV.

This clonotype was recorded many times. This sequence joins TRBV11-2 and TRBJ1-3; a weak D match, TRBD1 (5 bases). Germline V gene sequence: CDR1 SGHAT, CDR2 FQNNGV. V shed 4 bases and J shed 1 base, with 11 bases lying between them. CDR3 size: 15 residues. The CDR3 DNA reads as TGTGCCAGCAGCTATTCCGGGGGGTCTGGAAACACCATATATTTT. Translation: CASSYSGGSGNTIYF.

The chain carries TRBV4-3 and TRBJ1-2; possible D gene TRBD1, 6 bases. V lost 4 bases and J lost 3, with 15 bases in between. Germline loops: CDR1 LGHNA, CDR2 YSLEER. The CDR3 contains 15 residues. The CDR3 nucleotides are TGCGCCAGCAGCCTAGCCGGGACACAAGACTATGGCTACACCTTC. This translates into CASSLAGTQDYGYTF.

This clonotype was seen ten or more times. The genes are TRBV28 and TRBJ2-7; possible D gene TRBD2, 6 bases. CDR3 length: 16 residues. Germline lookup yields CDR1 MDHEN and CDR2 SYDVKM. Trimming stripped 4 bases from V and 2 bases from J, with 18 bases between. CDR3 sequence reads: CASSSPSEGDPYEQYF. The CDR3 DNA follows: TGTGCCAGCAGTTCGCCTAGCGAAGGGGACCCCTACGAGCAGTACTTC.

The chain carries TRBV13 and TRBJ2-5; D is unclear. Germline V gives CDR1 PRHDT, CDR2 FYEKMQ (reference sequence). With 5 bases removed from V and 1 base from J, the gap between germline ends came to 8 bases. This CDR3 region has 13 residues. The DNA for the CDR3 is TGTGCCAGCAGCCCAGCTCCCCAAGAGACCCAGTACTTC. It encodes CASSPAPQETQYF.

The chain joins TRBV7-6 to TRBJ2-5, with D perhaps TRBD2 (6 bases). Germline assignment: CDR1 SGHVS and CDR2 FNYEAQ. With 3 bases removed from V and 2 bases from J, the gap between germline ends came to 19 bases. This CDR3 is 17 amino acids long. In DNA, the CDR3 is TGTGCCAGCAGCTTGGACGCCGTGGCGGGGTATCAAGAGACCCAGTACTTC. This translates into CASSLDAVAGYQETQYF.

A few counts support this clonotype. V is TRBV15 and J is TRBJ2-3; 8 nucleotides align to TRBD1. In germline, CDR1 is LNHNV, CDR2 YYDKDF (reference sequence). The ends lost 1 base at V and 6 bases at J; junction bases unmatched: 15. CDR3 length: 18 residues. Here the CDR3 reads CATSRAAPGQAVGDTQYF. The CDR3 DNA follows: TGTGCCACCAGCAGAGCGGCACCGGGACAGGCGGTAGGGGATACGCAGTATTTT.

This clonotype was seen at least ten times. V gene TRBV9 combines with J gene TRBJ1-1, with unresolved D. Trimming shortened V by 0 bases and J by 3 bases, and 15 bases separated the two germline ends. The CDR3 sequence is 16 residues long. Germline assignment: CDR1 SGDLS and CDR2 YYNGEE. The CDR3 is CASSVGGRRADTEAFF. DNA for the CDR3: TGTGCCAGCAGCGTAGGTGGTCGACGGGCGGACACTGAAGCTTTCTTT.

This clonotype has a count of ten or more. This chain uses TRBV28 with TRBJ2-3, with D possibly being TRBD1 or TRBD2 (6 bases each). CDR3 length equals 15 residues. Germline values: CDR1 MDHEN, CDR2 SYDVKM. V gave up 5 bases and J gave up 5 bases, with 17 bases separating them. CDR3 sequence reads: CASSGGLLNQDTQYF. The CDR3 region has the DNA TGTGCCAGCAGTGGGGGGCTACTGAATCAAGATACGCAGTATTTT.

Notes on this clonotype: With a much larger clone just one base away, this may be a read error. The gene calls are TRBV24-1 and TRBJ2-5; 8 bases match TRBD1. Germline V gene data show CDR1 as KGHDR and CDR2 as SFDVKD. The CDR3 runs 16 residues. The DNA for the CDR3 is TGTGCCACCAGTGACGGACAGGGAACGCACTACAATGAGCAGCTCTTC. Translating it yields CATSDGQGTHYNEQLF.

Only a few counts were recorded for this clonotype. V is TRBV4-2 and J is TRBJ2-7; the D gene is possibly TRBD1 (5 bases). Germline V gene sequence: CDR1 LGHNA, CDR2 YNFKEQ. V gave up 0 bases and J gave up 1 base, with 10 bases separating them. The CDR3 covers 15 residues. The CDR3 region is CASSQETAPSYEQYF. As DNA, the CDR3 is TGTGCCAGCAGCCAAGAGACAGCCCCGTCCTACGAGCAGTACTTC.

V and J are TRBV4-1 and TRBJ2-1; 8 bases are a match to TRBD2. There are 18 residues in the CDR3. CDR1 and CDR2 (germline): MGHRA, YSYEKL. V gave up 4 bases and J gave up 6 bases; unmatched junction bases: 17. The CDR3 sequence is CASSPQGRGEGAINEQFF. The CDR3, as DNA: TGCGCCAGCAGCCCGCAGGGGCGGGGGGAAGGGGCAATCAATGAGCAGTTCTTC.

This clonotype has at least ten counts. The CDR3 spells CSAGTGKGYNEQFF. The CDR3 DNA sequence: TGCAGTGCTGGAACAGGGAAGGGCTACAATGAGCAGTTCTTC. J is TRBJ2-1 and V is TRBV20-1; the D gene is possibly TRBD1 (6 bases). The CDR3 extends over 14 amino acids. Trimming stripped 5 bases from V and 3 bases from J, with 14 bases between. Germline-derived CDR1 and CDR2 are DFQATT and SNEGSKA (reference sequence).

This clonotype was recorded many times. The chain links TRBV20-1 to TRBJ1-1; D uncertain. The CDR3 runs 14 residues. CDR1 DFQATT and CDR2 SNEGSKA come from the germline V gene (reference sequence). Trimming removed 0 bases from V and 1 base from J, with 9 bases in between. CDR3 loop: CSARDLRPNTEAFF. DNA for the CDR3: TGCAGTGCTAGAGATCTCCGGCCGAACACTGAAGCTTTCTTT.

This clonotype was seen at least ten times. The J gene is TRBJ2-5, the V gene TRBV11-2; perhaps TRBD2 as D (7 bases). The CDR3 spans 18 residues. Germline V CDR1 and CDR2: SGHAT, FQNNGV. The V gene lost 0 bases and the J gene lost 4 bases, with 21 bases spanning the gap. CDR3 bases: TGTGCCAGCAGCTTAGATCTGGGGGGGGGCAGGGTACGAGAGACCCAGTACTTC. Amino acids: CASSLDLGGGRVRETQYF.

This clonotype was seen repeatedly, ten times or more. The V gene is TRBV20-1, the J gene TRBJ2-1; 7 bases are a match to TRBD1. V shed 2 bases, J shed 0 bases, and the junction held 7 bases outside the gene matches. Germline V lookup: CDR1 DFQATT, CDR2 SNEGSKA (reference sequence). The CDR3 has 16 residues. CDR3 residues: CSARRTGEASYNEQFF. The CDR3 coding sequence is TGCAGTGCTAGACGGACAGGAGAGGCCTCCTACAATGAGCAGTTCTTC.

This clonotype has ten or more counts. This sequence joins TRBV20-1 and TRBJ2-3; TRBD2 matches 10 bases. The CDR3 sequence is 15 residues long. Germline loops: CDR1 DFQATT, CDR2 SNEGSKA (reference sequence). Trimming took 4 bases from V and 6 from J; bases not matched to a gene: 10. The DNA of the CDR3 is TGCAGTGCTATCCAGCTAGCGGGGGTAGGGGATACGCAGTATTTT. Its protein is CSAIQLAGVGDTQYF.

V usage is TRBV7-9 and J usage is TRBJ1-1; D gene ambiguous. Germline V gives CDR1 SEHNR, CDR2 FQNEAQ (reference sequence). Between the trimmed V and J ends, which lost 10 bases and 1 base, there was a span of 10 bases. CDR3 length equals 12 residues. CDR3 in DNA: TGTGCCATCGCCCGGGGGAACACTGAAGCTTTCTTT. It codes for CAIARGNTEAFF.

The V and J genes are TRBV2 and TRBJ2-5; 9 bases map to TRBD2. Germline V CDR1 and CDR2: SNHLY, FYNNEI. This CDR3 is 17 amino acids long. The V segment lost 8 bases and the J segment 5 bases; nucleotides outside the gene matches: 18. CDR3: CASPTTYSGGRGETQYF. CDR3 bases: TGTGCCAGCCCCACCACCTATAGCGGGGGCAGGGGGGAGACCCAGTACTTC.